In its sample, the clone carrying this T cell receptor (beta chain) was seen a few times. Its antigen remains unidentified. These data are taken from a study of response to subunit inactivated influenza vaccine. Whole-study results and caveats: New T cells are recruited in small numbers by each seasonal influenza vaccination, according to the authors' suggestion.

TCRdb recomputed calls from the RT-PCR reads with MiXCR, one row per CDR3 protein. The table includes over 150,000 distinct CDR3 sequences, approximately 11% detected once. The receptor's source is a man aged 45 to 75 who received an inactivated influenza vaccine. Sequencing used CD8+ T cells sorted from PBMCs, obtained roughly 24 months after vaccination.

Here the CDR3 DNA reads TGTGCCAGCAGCCAAGAAAACTTAGGGACTATTGCGGAGACCCAGTACTTC. This sequence encodes CASSQENLGTIAETQYF. V and J are TRBV4-2 and TRBJ2-5, with 7 bases that match TRBD2. Germline V gene sequence: CDR1 LGHNA, CDR2 YNFKEQ. V trimming: 0 bases; J trimming: 5 bases; junction bases outside the gene matches: 12. This CDR3 region has 17 residues.